Following are 10 T cell receptor beta chains from one sample sequenced in a study of beta chain features in type 1 diabetes. Since all of the isolated RNA was reverse transcribed, expressed TCRB transcripts were what got sequenced. Clones were read by immunoSEQ multiplex PCR, and TCRdb kept only the in-frame ones, dropping some. The table shows around 450,000 clones, with over 9.5% occurring only once. The specimen sequenced was naive CD4+ T cells from blood. The source is a woman aged 18 to 35 in good health.

The chain uses TRBV15 and TRBJ2-7; D uncertain. The CDR3 has 13 amino acids. V was pared by 0 bases and J by 2 bases, with 5 bases between. Germline lookup yields CDR1 LNHNV and CDR2 YYDKDF (reference sequence). CDR3 bases: TGTGCCACCAGCAGAGATCTACCCTACGAGCAGTACTTC. Its protein is CATSRDLPYEQYF. Filled out from reference TRBV15 and TRBJ2-7, the complete variable domain reads DAMVIQNPRYQVTQFGKPVTLSCSQTLNHNVMYWYQQKSSQAPKLLFHYYDKDFNNEADTPDNFQSRRPNTSFCFLDIRSPGLGDTAMYLCATSRDLPYEQYFGPGTRLTVT.

V and J are TRBV4-3 and TRBJ2-1; TRBD2 aligns across 11 bases. The CDR3 loop spans 15 amino acids. The V segment lost 7 bases and the J segment 7 bases; nucleotides outside the gene matches: 9. Per germline, CDR1 LGHNA and CDR2 YSLEER. The CDR3, as DNA: TGCGCCAGCACCGAACTAGCGGGAGTAACAAATGAGCAGTTCTTC. This translates into CASTELAGVTNEQFF.

Of note for this clone: Other DNA sequences of this sample code for an identical CDR3. V gene TRBV7-2 combines with J gene TRBJ2-3, with D perhaps matching TRBD2 (6 bases). The germline V gene encodes CDR1 SGHTA and CDR2 FQGNSA. Trimming shortened V by 5 bases and J by 1 base, and 16 bases separated the two germline ends. This CDR3 has 16 amino acids. CDR3 protein: CASSPSGGAGTDTQYF. DNA of the CDR3: TGTGCCAGCAGCCCCTCCGGCGGGGCGGGCACAGATACGCAGTATTTT.

This clone has just a few counts. This chain connects TRBV29-1 to TRBJ2-7; TRBD1 matches at 7 bases. The junction had 4 bases not matched to a gene; V was cut back by 4 bases and J by 4 bases. CDR1 SQVTM and CDR2 ANQGSEA come from the germline V gene. CDR3 length equals 12 residues. CDR3 coding DNA: TGCAGCGTTGGGGACAGAGTATACGAGCAGTACTTC. Translating it yields CSVGDRVYEQYF.

The V and J genes are TRBV7-9 and TRBJ2-3, with no clear D. There are 12 residues in the CDR3. V was trimmed by 5 bases and J by 5 bases, leaving 8 bases between them. Germline-derived CDR1 and CDR2 are SEHNR and FQNEAQ (reference sequence). CDR3 amino acids: CASSPRGDTQYF. The CDR3 DNA sequence: TGTGCCAGCAGCCCCCGTGGAGATACGCAGTATTTT. The whole variable domain, remainder taken from reference TRBV7-9 and TRBJ2-3, is DTGVSQNPRHKITKRGQNVTFRCDPISEHNRLYWYRQTLGQGPEFLTYFQNEAQLEKSRLLSDRFSAERPKGSFSTLEIQRTEQGDSAMYLCASSPRGDTQYFGPGTRLTVL.

V usage is TRBV7-9 and J usage is TRBJ2-4; D perhaps matches TRBD2 (9 bases). Germline assignment: CDR1 SEHNR and CDR2 FQNEAQ (reference sequence). This CDR3 has 17 residues. V lost 5 bases and J 6 bases, leaving 23 bases between the germline ends. In nucleotides, the CDR3 is TGTGCCAGCAGCCAGGGGGCTAGCGGGACCTTCGGAAACATTCAGTACTTC. Its protein product is CASSQGASGTFGNIQYF.

V gene TRBV7-9 combines with J gene TRBJ2-4; TRBD1 matches at 7 bases. J lost 0 bases, V lost 5 bases, and 16 bases had no gene match. The CDR3 has 19 residues. CDR1 SEHNR and CDR2 FQNEAQ come from the germline V gene (reference sequence). The DNA of the CDR3 is TGTGCCAGCAGCAAGGGACAGCCACACCCTAGAGGAGCCAAAAACATTCAGTACTTC. This translates into CASSKGQPHPRGAKNIQYF.

This clone was seen only a few times. The genes are TRBV9 and TRBJ2-7, with TRBD2 identical over 11 bases. The ends lost 3 bases at V and 7 bases at J; junction bases unmatched: 15. The CDR3 extends over 17 amino acids. CDR1 SGDLS and CDR2 YYNGEE come from the germline V gene. Here the CDR3 DNA reads TGTGCCAGCAGCGGAGGTCCACCCGGACTAGCGGGCTCAGAGCAGTACTTC. Encoded protein: CASSGGPPGLAGSEQYF.

The CDR3, as DNA: TGCGCCAGCAGCTTGGGGATGGGACAGAGACGCGGTGGCTACACCTTC. Translation gives CASSLGMGQRRGGYTF. This chain links TRBV5-1 with TRBJ1-2; 7 nucleotides match TRBD1. Trimming at V came to 0 bases and at J to 7 bases, leaving 12 bases not matched to a gene. The germline gives CDR1 SGHRS, CDR2 YFSETQ. The CDR3 is made up of 16 amino acids.

This chain uses TRBV7-6 with TRBJ2-7; 12 positions match TRBD2. The CDR3 runs to 16 residues. CDR1 and CDR2 from the germline V gene are SGHVS and FNYEAQ. Unmatched junction bases numbered 11, after V lost 5 bases and J lost 6 bases. CDR3 sequence (DNA): TGTGCCAGCAGCCGCTCTAGCGGGAGGGCCGGGGGCGAGCAGTACTTC. This translates into CASSRSSGRAGGEQYF.